A selection of T cell receptor beta chains follows, all from one sample in a study of T cell clonotyping in hematopoietic cell transplantation. Clones were sequenced by immunoSEQ multiplex PCR, and TCRdb holds only the in-frame ones, with some missing. The table includes under 15,000 clones, 75% to 95% detected once. The source material was peripheral blood mononuclear cells. Every receptor here comes from a man in his thirties or forties in good health. Some clones in this sample may be carry-over from other donors' samples. The CDR3 runs from the conserved cysteine through the conserved F or W.

cdr3_length,v_call,cdr3_aa
14,TRBV6-6,CASSRLAGDDTQYF
12,TRBV30,CAGTGGIYGYTF
11,TRBV20-1,CSALGAYEQYF
13,TRBV6-1,CASRPAGVEGYTF
13,TRBV6-4,CASSDWTGRGYTF
13,TRBV19,CASRRDGNQPQHF
15,TRBV10-3,CAIKGRGSGNTEAFF
13,TRBV6-5,CASSYRGSYEQYF
19,TRBV27,CASSLKRTGGSVTNSPLHF
15,TRBV11-3,CASSFPGDVNYEQYF
14,TRBV9,CASSVRWSTGELFF
13,TRBV2,CASGGVSNDEQYF
16,TRBV9,CASSARTGAIIYGYTF
14,TRBV2,CASSKPGQNYEQYF
13,TRBV27,CASSLGRNYEQYF
13,TRBV2,CASSVVGPYEQYF
15,TRBV30,CAWSPDIPSGSPLHF
15,TRBV7-8,CASSPGAAGGREQFF
11,TRBV2,CASSEGLEQFF
17,TRBV9,CASSVATRISYNSPLHF
16,TRBV5-1,CASSLATGSAGNTIYF
13,TRBV5-1,CASSLGGLGEAFF
20,TRBV4-2,CASSQDLVRRQGWPNTEAFF
12,TRBV9,CASSARDSEQFF
13,TRBV5-4,CASSRGGANVLTF
15,TRBV27,CASSLSWEGLYEQYF
13,TRBV30,CAWSWNGNEKLFF
17,TRBV25-1,CASSGGISSDFSSEAFF
14,TRBV7-2,CASSLLQPDSPLHF
13,TRBV7-8,CASSPPPPGTQYF
16,TRBV9,CASSVGASGTYNEQFF
12,TRBV7-2,CASSLLGYEQYF
12,TRBV15,CATSGAGETQYF